The T cell receptor (beta chain) described here comes from a study of T cell repertoires in cytomegalovirus infection. Study as a whole: Public TCR beta signatures indicated both CMV infection and matching HLA type.

MiXCR, applied by TCRdb to the reads, yields one record per CDR3 protein. The sample includes about 450,000 distinct CDR3 sequences, approximately 33% seen only once; the top ten take roughly 13%. As regards this clonotype: Antigen unknown.

Findings of the study overall: The response measured ex vivo was dominated by TCR beta clonotypes (HLA-C-restricted and CMV-specific). CMV carriers having the relevant HLA were flagged by cumulative public TCR beta family frequency.

This CDR3 has 17 residues. The germline V gene has CDR1 SGHTA and CDR2 FQGNSA. The ends lost 2 bases at V and 2 bases at J; junction bases unmatched: 11. The chain joins TRBV7-2 to TRBJ2-5, with 7 bases identical to TRBD2. Sequencing was done on a sample of PBMCs. This TCR derives from a human donor in good health (CMV status not recorded). Some clones in this sample may be carry-over from other donors' samples. The DNA of the CDR3 is TGTGCCAGCAGCTTACAACTTGTGGGGGGGTGGCAAGAGACCCAGTACTTC. Translation: CASSLQLVGGWQETQYF.